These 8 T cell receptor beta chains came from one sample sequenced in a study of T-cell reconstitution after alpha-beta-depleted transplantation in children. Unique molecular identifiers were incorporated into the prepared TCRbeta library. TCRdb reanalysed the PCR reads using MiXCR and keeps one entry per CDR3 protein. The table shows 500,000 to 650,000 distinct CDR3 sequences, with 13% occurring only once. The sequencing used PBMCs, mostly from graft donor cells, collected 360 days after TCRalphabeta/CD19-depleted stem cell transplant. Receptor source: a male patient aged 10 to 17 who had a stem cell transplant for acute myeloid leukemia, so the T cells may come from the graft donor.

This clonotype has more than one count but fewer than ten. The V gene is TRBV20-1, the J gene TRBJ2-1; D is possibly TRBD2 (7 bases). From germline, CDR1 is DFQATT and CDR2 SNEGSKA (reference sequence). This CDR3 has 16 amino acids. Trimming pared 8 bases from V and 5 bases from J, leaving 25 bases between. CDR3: CSRRGGSAIQNNEQFF. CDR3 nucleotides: TGCAGTCGGAGGGGGGGTAGCGCCATTCAAAACAATGAGCAGTTCTTC.

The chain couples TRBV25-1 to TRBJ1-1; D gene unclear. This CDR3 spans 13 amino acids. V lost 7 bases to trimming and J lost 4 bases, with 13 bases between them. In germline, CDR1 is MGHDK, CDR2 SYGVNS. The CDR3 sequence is CASKNVGSTEAFF. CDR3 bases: TGTGCCAGCAAAAACGTAGGGAGCACTGAAGCTTTCTTT.

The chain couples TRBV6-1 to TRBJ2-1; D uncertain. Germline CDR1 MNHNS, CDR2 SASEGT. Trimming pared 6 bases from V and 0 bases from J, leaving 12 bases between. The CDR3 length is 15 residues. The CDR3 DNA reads TGTGCCAGCAGAGGTCCGGGCGACTCCTACAATGAGCAGTTCTTC. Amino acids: CASRGPGDSYNEQFF.

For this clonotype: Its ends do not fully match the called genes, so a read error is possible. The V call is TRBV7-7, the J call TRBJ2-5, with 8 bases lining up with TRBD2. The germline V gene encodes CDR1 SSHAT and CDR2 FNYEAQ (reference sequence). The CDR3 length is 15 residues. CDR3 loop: CASSSITSGRKTQYF. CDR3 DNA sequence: TGTGCTAGCAGCTCGATTACCAGCGGGAGAAAGACCCAGTACTTC.

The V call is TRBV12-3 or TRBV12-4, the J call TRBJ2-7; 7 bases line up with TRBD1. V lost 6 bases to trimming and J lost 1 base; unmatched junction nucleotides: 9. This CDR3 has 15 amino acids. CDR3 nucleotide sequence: TGTGCCAGCAGAGATCTCAGACAGGGTTCCTACGAGCAGTACTTC. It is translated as CASRDLRQGSYEQYF.

The CDR3 DNA follows: TGCAGTGCTAGCATAGTAATATATCAAGAGACCCAGTACTTC. It encodes CSASIVIYQETQYF. The chain employs TRBV20-1 and TRBJ2-5, with D hard to call. Between the trimmed V and J ends, which lost 3 bases and 2 bases, there was a span of 13 bases. The CDR3 is made up of 14 amino acids. CDR1 is DFQATT, CDR2 SNEGSKA, per germline (reference sequence).

The CDR3 region has the DNA TGTGCCAGCAGCAAGGGACCAAACAGGGCCGGGGAGCTGTTTTTT. This translates into CASSKGPNRAGELFF. The chain carries TRBV7-3 and TRBJ2-2; perhaps TRBD1 as D (6 bases). The CDR3 contains 15 residues. Per germline, CDR1 SGHTA and CDR2 FQGTGA. Trimming shortened V by 5 bases and J by 6 bases, and 16 bases separated the two germline ends. Looking up the rest from reference TRBV7-3 and TRBJ2-2 gives the full variable domain: GAGVSQTPSNKVTEKGKYVELRCDPISGHTALYWYRQSLGQGPEFLIYFQGTGAADDSGLPNDRFFAVRPEGSVSTLKIQRTERGDSAVYLCASSKGPNRAGELFFGEGSRLTVL.

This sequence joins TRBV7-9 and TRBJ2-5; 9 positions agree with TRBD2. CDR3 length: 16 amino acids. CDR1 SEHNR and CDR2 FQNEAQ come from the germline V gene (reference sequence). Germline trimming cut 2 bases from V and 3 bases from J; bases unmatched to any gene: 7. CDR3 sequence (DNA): TGTGCCAGCAGCTTATCCTTCCTAGCGGGAAAAGAGACCCAGTACTTC. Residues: CASSLSFLAGKETQYF. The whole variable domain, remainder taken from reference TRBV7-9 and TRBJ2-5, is DTGVSQNPRHKITKRGQNVTFRCDPISEHNRLYWYRQTLGQGPEFLTYFQNEAQLEKSRLLSDRFSAERPKGSFSTLEIQRTEQGDSAMYLCASSLSFLAGKETQYFGPGTRLLVL.